The 26 T cell receptor beta chains below all came from one sample that was sequenced in a study of shared clonotypes between healthy human individuals. Repertoires were generated with immunoSEQ multiplex PCR, while TCRdb's copy carries only in-frame clones and drops some. The sample has 2 million to 2.5 million clones; about 92% are singletons. Positive CCR7 selection of CD45RO-negative cells yielded the naive CD8 cells, and terminally differentiated effector memory CD45RA+ cells were excluded. Sequencing used naive CD8+ T cells from PBMCs. The receptor set was obtained from a man aged 18 to 29 in good health. Some clones in this sample may be carry-over from other donors' samples.

The chain combines TRBV27 with TRBJ2-1; TRBD2 aligns across 8 bases. Per the germline V gene, CDR1 is MNHEY and CDR2 is SMNVEV (reference sequence). J gave up 1 base and V 2 bases, and 10 bases lay outside the gene matches. The CDR3 sequence is 18 residues long. CDR3: CASSLLAPSGLSYNEQFF. Here the CDR3 DNA reads TGTGCCAGCAGTTTACTAGCCCCTAGCGGGCTGTCCTACAATGAGCAGTTCTTC.

The chain couples TRBV7-2 to TRBJ1-2, with 11 bases lining up with TRBD1. CDR1 SGHTA and CDR2 FQGNSA come from the germline V gene. The CDR3 consists of 14 residues. V lost 5 bases and J lost 3; bases outside the gene matches: 2. CDR3 in amino acids: CASSPGQGDYGYTF. As DNA, the CDR3 is TGTGCCAGCAGCCCGGGACAGGGGGACTATGGCTACACCTTC.

V gene TRBV28 combines with J gene TRBJ1-3, with a tentative D call TRBD1 (5 bases). This CDR3 is 18 amino acids long. Germline V gene lookup returns CDR1 MDHEN and CDR2 SYDVKM. Trimming pared 3 bases from V and 0 bases from J, leaving 18 bases between. CDR3 DNA sequence: TGTGCCAGCAGTTTGATCTCGGTTACAGGACGCTCTGGAAACACCATATATTTT. Amino acids: CASSLISVTGRSGNTIYF.

The V call is TRBV28, the J call TRBJ2-1; tentatively, D is TRBD2 (5 bases). The germline V and J ends were trimmed by 11 bases and 9 bases, with 23 bases remaining between them. CDR3 length: 14 residues. The germline V gene has CDR1 MDHEN and CDR2 SYDVKM. The CDR3 sequence: CAALAGSRVPEQFF. Written as DNA, the CDR3 is TGTGCCGCCCTAGCCGGGTCGAGAGTCCCTGAGCAGTTCTTC.

The chain couples TRBV6-5 to TRBJ2-1; the D gene could be TRBD1 or TRBD2 (5 bases each). The V and J ends lost 0 bases and 4 bases respectively, with 13 bases between them. This CDR3 is built from 16 residues. Germline CDR1 MNHEY, CDR2 SVGAGI. CDR3 amino acids: CASSYSEGLGYNEQFF. The CDR3 DNA sequence: TGTGCCAGCAGTTACTCCGAGGGGCTAGGGTACAATGAGCAGTTCTTC.

This clone has only one observation. The CDR3 bases are TGTGCCAGCAGTGATGGGGCGGGAGCAGATACGCAGTATTTT. As protein: CASSDGAGADTQYF. The rearrangement joins TRBV6-4 to TRBJ2-3, with 7 bases lining up with TRBD2. Germline trimming cut 3 bases from V and 4 bases from J; bases unmatched to any gene: 4. From germline, CDR1 is MRHNA and CDR2 SNTAGT. The CDR3 sequence is 14 residues long.

J is TRBJ2-1 and V is TRBV13; 7 bases are shared with TRBD1. Germline CDR1 and CDR2: PRHDT and FYEKMQ (reference sequence). The CDR3 extends over 17 amino acids. V lost 5 bases, J lost 1 base, and 11 bases stayed unmatched. CDR3 in amino acids: CASSLEGQTRSYNEQFF. In DNA form, the CDR3 reads TGTGCCAGCAGCCTAGAGGGACAGACCCGTTCCTACAATGAGCAGTTCTTC.

The chain combines TRBV27 with TRBJ2-1, with 10 positions matching TRBD1. Germline CDR1 and CDR2: MNHEY and SMNVEV (reference sequence). After removal of 4 bases from V and 8 bases from J, the junction contained 5 bases not matched to a gene. The CDR3 runs 14 residues. The CDR3 sequence is CASSYRQGADEQFF. The CDR3 region has the DNA TGTGCCAGCAGTTATAGACAGGGGGCGGATGAGCAGTTCTTC.

The chain joins TRBV6-6 to TRBJ2-5; D possibly uses TRBD1 or TRBD2 (5 bases each). The CDR3 has 15 residues. The V gene lost 4 bases and the J gene lost 3 bases, with 15 bases spanning the gap. The germline V gene encodes CDR1 MNHNY and CDR2 SVGAGI (reference sequence). The CDR3 sequence: CASSSGHPEEETQYF. The CDR3 region has the DNA TGTGCCAGCAGTTCCGGACACCCGGAGGAAGAGACCCAGTACTTC.

The CDR3 region is CASSLLGLKSPNTGELFF. The CDR3 DNA reads TGTGCCAGCAGCTTACTGGGGTTGAAAAGCCCGAACACCGGGGAGCTGTTTTTT. The chain is built from TRBV11-2 and TRBJ2-2; no clear D. The CDR3 length is 18 residues. V was cut by 2 bases and J by 0 bases, with 16 bases left in between. Germline V gene sequence: CDR1 SGHAT, CDR2 FQNNGV.

The chain recombines TRBV19 with TRBJ2-1; 10 bases are shared with TRBD2. The CDR3 length is 16 residues. Looked up from germline, CDR1 is LNHDA and CDR2 is SQIVND (reference sequence). V lost 4 bases and J lost 5; bases outside the gene matches: 8. The chain's CDR3 is CASSSQGLAPDNEQFF. The CDR3 bases are TGTGCCAGTAGTAGCCAGGGACTAGCGCCCGACAATGAGCAGTTCTTC.

V is TRBV19 and J is TRBJ1-4, with a possible D match to TRBD1 (5 bases). The CDR3 sequence is 13 residues long. CDR1 and CDR2 (germline): LNHDA, SQIVND (reference sequence). Trimming took 6 bases from V and 7 from J, leaving 12 bases between them. CDR3 DNA: TGTGCCAGTAGCGAGGGGACGGCTGAAAAACTGTTTTTT. It is translated as CASSEGTAEKLFF.

This chain connects TRBV6-4 to TRBJ2-2; TRBD1 aligns across 9 bases. Losses at the gene ends were 0 bases for V and 4 bases for J; bases not matched to a gene: 3. The germline V gene has CDR1 MRHNA and CDR2 SNTAGT. This CDR3 is built from 16 residues. As DNA, the CDR3 is TGTGCCAGCAGTGACTCGACAGGGGGAACCACCGGGGAGCTGTTTTTT. Translation: CASSDSTGGTTGELFF.

The table lists this clone with a count of one. The identical CDR3 is also encoded by other nucleotide sequences in the sample. This chain uses TRBV19 with TRBJ1-1; D not resolved. The CDR3 covers 13 residues. Trimming took off 1 base at V and 2 bases at J, with 5 bases between the two ends. Germline V lookup: CDR1 LNHDA, CDR2 SQIVND (reference sequence). In DNA form, the CDR3 reads TGTGCCAGTAGTATAGGTACCAACACTGAAGCTTTCTTT. Protein: CASSIGTNTEAFF.

The chain joins TRBV11-2 to TRBJ2-2, with 8 bases that match TRBD1. The CDR3 spans 16 residues. The trim removed 3 bases at V and 1 base at J, leaving 4 bases unmatched. Germline V gene data show CDR1 as SGHAT and CDR2 as FQNNGV. This CDR3 reads CASSLGTGLNTGELFF. The CDR3 bases are TGTGCCAGCAGCTTGGGGACAGGCTTGAACACCGGGGAGCTGTTTTTT. The variable domain in full, with the rest retrieved from reference TRBV11-2 and TRBJ2-2, is EAGVAQSPRYKIIEKRQSVAFWCNPISGHATLYWYQQILGQGPKLLIQFQNNGVVDDSQLPKDRFSAERLKGVDSTLKIQPAKLEDSAVYLCASSLGTGLNTGELFFGEGSRLTVL.

V gene TRBV19 combines with J gene TRBJ1-1, with TRBD1 matching over 7 bases. The CDR3 totals 13 residues. With 6 bases clipped from V and 2 bases from J, the junction kept 3 bases outside the gene matches. Germline assignment: CDR1 LNHDA and CDR2 SQIVND (reference sequence). CDR3 residues: CASSDRENTEAFF. The DNA for the CDR3 is TGTGCCAGTAGCGACAGGGAAAACACTGAAGCTTTCTTT. Full variable domain (rest looked up from reference TRBV19 and TRBJ1-1): DGGITQSPKYLFRKEGQNVTLSCEQNLNHDAMYWYRQDPGQGLRLIYYSQIVNDFQKGDIAEGYSVSREKKESFPLTVTSAQKNPTAFYLCASSDRENTEAFFGQGTRLTVV.

This chain uses TRBV7-9 with TRBJ2-5; D is perhaps TRBD2 (5 bases). V lost 1 base and J lost 14, with 17 bases in between. The germline V gene has CDR1 SEHNR and CDR2 FQNEAQ (reference sequence). CDR3 length equals 13 residues. CDR3 DNA: TGTGCCAGCAGCTTAGTATCGGCGGGTTTTGAATACTTC. This gives the protein CASSLVSAGFEYF. The entire variable domain, with the rest obtained from reference TRBV7-9 and TRBJ2-5, is as follows: DTGVSQNPRHKITKRGQNVTFRCDPISEHNRLYWYRQTLGQGPEFLTYFQNEAQLEKSRLLSDRFSAERPKGSFSTLEIQRTEQGDSAMYLCASSLVSAGFEYFGPGTRLLVL.

The rearrangement joins TRBV4-1 to TRBJ1-1; D ambiguous. V shed 4 bases and J shed 4 bases, with 16 bases lying between them. CDR1 is MGHRA and CDR2 is YSYEKL in the germline V gene. The CDR3 is made up of 15 amino acids. This CDR3 reads CASSRAQEGSTEAFF. The CDR3 nucleotides read TGCGCCAGCAGCCGGGCGCAGGAGGGAAGCACTGAAGCTTTCTTT.

The chain uses TRBV9 and TRBJ2-7; D remains unclear. Between the trimmed V and J ends, which lost 4 bases and 0 bases, there was a span of 11 bases. The CDR3 is 14 residues long. Germline-derived CDR1 and CDR2 are SGDLS and YYNGEE. The CDR3 nucleotides are TGTGCCAGCAGCCCCGTCGGCGGCTCCTACGAGCAGTACTTC. Translation: CASSPVGGSYEQYF.

On this clone: The same CDR3 is also encoded by other DNA sequences in this sample. The chain couples TRBV9 to TRBJ1-1, with D unresolved. From germline, CDR1 is SGDLS and CDR2 YYNGEE. CDR3 size: 14 residues. The V end lost 3 bases, the J end lost 4 bases, and 13 bases lay between the germline ends. The DNA of the CDR3 is TGTGCCAGCAGCGCCGGAGGTGGGAGCACTGAAGCTTTCTTT. Its protein is CASSAGGGSTEAFF.

The genes are TRBV7-4 and TRBJ2-1; D unresolved. CDR3 size: 14 residues. Germline CDR1 SGHVT, CDR2 SQSDAQ. Trimming shortened V by 4 bases and J by 6 bases, and 13 bases separated the two germline ends. The CDR3 sequence: CASSSQAAANEQFF. CDR3 bases: TGTGCCAGCAGCTCTCAGGCGGCGGCCAATGAGCAGTTCTTC.

The chain couples TRBV7-9 to TRBJ2-3; the D is unclear. The CDR3 length is 11 residues. V shed 5 bases and J shed 4 bases, with 4 bases lying between them. CDR1 and CDR2 (germline): SEHNR, FQNEAQ (reference sequence). CDR3 amino acids: CASSGSDTQYF. In DNA form, the CDR3 reads TGTGCCAGCAGCGGTTCAGATACGCAGTATTTT.

Points on this clone: This specimen includes other DNA sequences encoding the same CDR3. The rearrangement links TRBV6-5 to TRBJ2-7, with TRBD2 matching 7 bases. Germline V gives CDR1 MNHEY, CDR2 SVGAGI. The CDR3 totals 14 residues. V was pared by 2 bases and J by 2 bases, with 3 bases of the junction left unmatched. CDR3 in DNA: TGTGCCAGCAGTTACGGCGGGAGCACCTACGAGCAGTACTTC. Encoded protein: CASSYGGSTYEQYF.

The J gene is TRBJ2-7, the V gene TRBV27; no clear D. This CDR3 has 13 residues. The germline V gene has CDR1 MNHEY and CDR2 SMNVEV (reference sequence). V dropped 6 bases and J dropped 0 bases, with 9 bases sitting between them. CDR3 in amino acids: CASRPATSYEQYF. The CDR3 DNA follows: TGTGCCAGCAGGCCCGCAACCTCCTACGAGCAGTACTTC.

The rearrangement uses TRBV15 and TRBJ2-1, with D hard to call. The germline V gene encodes CDR1 LNHNV and CDR2 YYDKDF (reference sequence). V gave up 1 base and J gave up 12 bases, with 13 bases separating them. The CDR3 sequence is 13 residues long. The CDR3 nucleotides are TGTGCCACCAGCAGAGTTGGGATACTGGGGCAGTTCTTC. Its translation is CATSRVGILGQFF.

The sample holds a few counts of this clone. The chain is built from TRBV5-1 and TRBJ1-5; no firm D call. The CDR3 has 14 residues. V lost 0 bases and J 5 bases, leaving 9 bases between the germline ends. Germline V gene data show CDR1 as SGHRS and CDR2 as YFSETQ. CDR3 protein: CASSLGSEDQPQHF. CDR3 nucleotides: TGCGCCAGCAGCTTGGGTTCTGAAGATCAGCCCCAGCATTTT.